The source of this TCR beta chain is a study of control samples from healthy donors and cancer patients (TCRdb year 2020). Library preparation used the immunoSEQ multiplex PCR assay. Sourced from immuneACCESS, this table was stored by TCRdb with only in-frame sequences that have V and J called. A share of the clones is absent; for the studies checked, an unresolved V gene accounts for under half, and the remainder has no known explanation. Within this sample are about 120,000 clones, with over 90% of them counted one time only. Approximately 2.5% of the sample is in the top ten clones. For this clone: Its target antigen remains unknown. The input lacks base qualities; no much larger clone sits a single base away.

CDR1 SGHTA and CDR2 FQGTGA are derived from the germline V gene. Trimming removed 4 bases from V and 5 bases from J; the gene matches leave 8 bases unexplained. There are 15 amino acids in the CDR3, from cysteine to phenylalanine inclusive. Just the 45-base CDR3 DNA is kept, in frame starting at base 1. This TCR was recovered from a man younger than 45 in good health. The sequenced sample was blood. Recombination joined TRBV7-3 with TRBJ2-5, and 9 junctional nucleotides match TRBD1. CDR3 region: CASSSLGGTGETQYF. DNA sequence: TGTGCCAGCAGCTCTCTAGGAGGGACAGGGGAGACCCAGTACTTC.